This passage covers 13 T cell receptor beta chains from one sample sequenced in a study of Ad26.COV2.S vaccination and SARS-CoV-2 variants. Treatment denoted: about 20 received Ad26.COV2.S at low or high dose, single or two shots; roughly 5 received placebo; per-sample allocation not given. All samples were drawn on day 63, counting from the first vaccine or placebo injection. Measured with immunoSEQ multiplex PCR; TCRdb has only the in-frame clones, and not every one. The sample shows 380,000 or so clones, around four fifths of them seen only once. Sequencing used peripheral blood, obtained in a trial of Ad26.COV2.S vaccine versus placebo. All receptors come from a person aged 18 to 65 who received the Ad26.COV2.S COVID-19 vaccine or a placebo.

Here the CDR3 reads CASSPPFVEGSSSYNEQFF. The DNA for the CDR3 is TGTGCCAGCAGCCCCCCTTTTGTGGAAGGGTCCAGTTCCTACAATGAGCAGTTCTTC. V usage is TRBV7-9 and J usage is TRBJ2-1, with D unresolved. The CDR3 runs to 19 residues. The V and J ends lost 5 bases and 1 base respectively, with 24 bases between them. Germline CDR1 SEHNR, CDR2 FQNEAQ (reference sequence).

J is TRBJ1-4 and V is TRBV28; maybe TRBD1 (6 bases). Germline V gene lookup returns CDR1 MDHEN and CDR2 SYDVKM. V was cut by 6 bases and J by 3 bases, with 17 bases left in between. The CDR3 contains 16 residues. CDR3 sequence reads: CASSRGGGVSNEKLFF. The CDR3 coding sequence is TGTGCCAGCAGCCGCGGGGGGGGCGTATCTAATGAAAAACTGTTTTTT.

V is TRBV19 and J is TRBJ1-2, with 8 bases fitting TRBD1. The CDR3 contains 12 residues. The germline V gene encodes CDR1 LNHDA and CDR2 SQIVND (reference sequence). J gave up 8 bases and V 6 bases, and 5 bases lay outside the gene matches. CDR3 region: CASSQGAWGYTF. The CDR3, as DNA: TGTGCCAGTAGCCAGGGGGCATGGGGCTACACCTTC.

V is TRBV6-1 and J is TRBJ2-7; no clear D gene. There are 15 residues in the CDR3. Germline V gives CDR1 MNHNS, CDR2 SASEGT. Deletions cut 2 bases from V and 2 bases from J, with 13 bases between. CDR3 in DNA: TGTGCCAGCAGTGAAATCTGGGTGGGGACCTACGAGCAGTACTTC. As protein: CASSEIWVGTYEQYF.

The chain carries TRBV4-3 and TRBJ1-6; 7 positions agree with TRBD1. CDR1 is LGHNA, CDR2 YSLEER, per germline. With V trimmed by 0 bases and J by 8 bases, 10 bases remained unmatched. This CDR3 contains 17 residues. Here the CDR3 DNA reads TGCGCCAGCAGCCAAGAACTTACCTCCGACAGGGATTCACCCCTCCACTTT. Amino acid sequence: CASSQELTSDRDSPLHF.

V is TRBV6-2 or TRBV6-3 and J is TRBJ2-3, with D unresolved. This CDR3 is built from 11 residues. The V gene lost 6 bases and the J gene lost 1 base, with 2 bases spanning the gap. Germline CDR1 is MNHEY and CDR2 is SVGEGT. The CDR3 nucleotides are TGTGCCAGCAGCCGCACAGATACGCAGTATTTT. It specifies CASSRTDTQYF.

V is TRBV18 and J is TRBJ2-5; possibly TRBD1 for D (6 bases). The CDR3 covers 15 residues. V dropped 1 base and J dropped 1 base, with 10 bases sitting between them. The germline gives CDR1 KGHSH, CDR2 LQKENI. The CDR3 DNA follows: TGTGCCAGCTCACCACTAGGACAGCCCCAAGAGACCCAGTACTTC. Its protein product is CASSPLGQPQETQYF.

The chain combines TRBV4-2 with TRBJ2-3; 8 bases are a match to TRBD2. The CDR3 has 18 residues. V was clipped by 1 base and J by 4 bases; unmatched bases: 13. The germline CDR1 and CDR2 sequences are LGHNA and YNFKEQ. The CDR3 region has the DNA TGTGCCAGCAGCCAAGGTCGAGGGAGCGGGGGACGGGCAGATACGCAGTATTTT. Amino acids: CASSQGRGSGGRADTQYF.

This sequence joins TRBV27 and TRBJ2-7; D uncertain. Germline V gene sequence: CDR1 MNHEY, CDR2 SMNVEV (reference sequence). Trimming removed 8 bases from V and 0 bases from J, with 8 bases in between. The CDR3 loop spans 12 amino acids. The CDR3 reads CASGEDSYEQYF. DNA of the CDR3: TGTGCCAGCGGTGAAGACTCCTACGAGCAGTACTTC.

This chain links TRBV10-1 with TRBJ2-4, with a weak D call TRBD2 (6 bases). CDR3 length: 17 amino acids. Germline values: CDR1 WNHNN, CDR2 SYGVQD (reference sequence). Trimming took 4 bases from V and 5 from J, leaving 21 bases between them. This CDR3 is CASSATAPAGMENIQYF. The CDR3 DNA reads TGCGCCAGCAGTGCGACCGCTCCGGCGGGGATGGAAAACATTCAGTACTTC.

The rearrangement links TRBV19 to TRBJ2-7; 8 bases are shared with TRBD2. CDR1 LNHDA and CDR2 SQIVND come from the germline V gene (reference sequence). The CDR3 loop spans 15 amino acids. V was clipped by 4 bases and J by 2 bases; unmatched bases: 7. The CDR3 DNA reads TGTGCCAGTAGTACGAAAGCGGGAGACCCCTACGAGCAGTACTTC. The encoded protein is CASSTKAGDPYEQYF.

The chain carries TRBV5-6 and TRBJ2-1; TRBD1 is a possible D gene (5 bases). The V end was cut by 2 bases, the J end by 5 bases, with 8 bases between. CDR1 and CDR2 from the germline V gene are SGHDT and YYEEEE. CDR3 length equals 13 residues. CDR3 bases: TGTGCCAGCAGCTTCACAGGTAACAATGAGCAGTTCTTC. It codes for CASSFTGNNEQFF.

Points on this clone: The same CDR3 also results from other DNA sequences found in this sample. This chain joins TRBV10-3 and TRBJ2-3, with 9 bases identical to TRBD1. Trimming took 9 bases from V and 2 from J; bases not matched to a gene: 6. CDR3 length: 14 residues. Per germline, CDR1 ENHRY and CDR2 SYGVKD. CDR3 residues: CAISGTGTTDTQYF. CDR3 nucleotides: TGTGCCATATCCGGGACAGGGACCACAGATACGCAGTATTTT.